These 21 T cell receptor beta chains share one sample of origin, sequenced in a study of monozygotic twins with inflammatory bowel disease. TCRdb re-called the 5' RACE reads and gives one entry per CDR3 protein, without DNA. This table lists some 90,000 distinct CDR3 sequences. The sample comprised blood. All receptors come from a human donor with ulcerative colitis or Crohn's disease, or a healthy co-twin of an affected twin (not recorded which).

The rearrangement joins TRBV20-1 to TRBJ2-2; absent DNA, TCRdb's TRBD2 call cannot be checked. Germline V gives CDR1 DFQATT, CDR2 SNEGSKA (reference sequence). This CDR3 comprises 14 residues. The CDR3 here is CSAPGRATTGELFF.

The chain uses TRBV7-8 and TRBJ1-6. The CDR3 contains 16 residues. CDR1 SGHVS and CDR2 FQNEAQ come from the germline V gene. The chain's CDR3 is CASSLAGRPVGSPLHF.

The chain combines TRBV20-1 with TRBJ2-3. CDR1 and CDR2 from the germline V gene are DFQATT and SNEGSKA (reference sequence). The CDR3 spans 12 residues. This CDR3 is CSGKSTTDTQYF.

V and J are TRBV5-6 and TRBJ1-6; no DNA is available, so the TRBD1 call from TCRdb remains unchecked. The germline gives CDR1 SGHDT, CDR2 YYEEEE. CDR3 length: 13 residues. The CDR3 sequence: CASSPQGNSPLHF.

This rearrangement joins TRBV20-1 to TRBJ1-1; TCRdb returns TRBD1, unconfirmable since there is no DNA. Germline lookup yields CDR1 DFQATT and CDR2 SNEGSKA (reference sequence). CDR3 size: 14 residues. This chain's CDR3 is CSAPTGDFGTEAFF.

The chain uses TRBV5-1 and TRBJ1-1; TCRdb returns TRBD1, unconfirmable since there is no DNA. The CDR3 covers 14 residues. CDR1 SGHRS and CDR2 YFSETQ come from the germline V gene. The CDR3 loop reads CASSWYRGRTEAFF.

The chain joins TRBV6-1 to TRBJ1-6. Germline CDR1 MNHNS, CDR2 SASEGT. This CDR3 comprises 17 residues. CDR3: CASKTLQGSSYNSPLHF.

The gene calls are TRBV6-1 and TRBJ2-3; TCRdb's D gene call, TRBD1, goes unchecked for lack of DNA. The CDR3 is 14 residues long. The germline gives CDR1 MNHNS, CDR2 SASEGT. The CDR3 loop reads CASREVLSTDTQYF.

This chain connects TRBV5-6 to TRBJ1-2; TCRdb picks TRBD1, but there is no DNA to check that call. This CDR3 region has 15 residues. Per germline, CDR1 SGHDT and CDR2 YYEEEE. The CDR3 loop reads CASSSVGQARYGYTF.

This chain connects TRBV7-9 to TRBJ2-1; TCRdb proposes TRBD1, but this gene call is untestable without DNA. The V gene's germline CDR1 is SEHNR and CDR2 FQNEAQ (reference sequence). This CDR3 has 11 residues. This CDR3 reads CASSLRGEQFF.

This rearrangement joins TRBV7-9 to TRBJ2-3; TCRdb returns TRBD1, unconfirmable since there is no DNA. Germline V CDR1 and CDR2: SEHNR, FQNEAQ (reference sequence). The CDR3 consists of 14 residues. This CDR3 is CASSRDRSTDTQYF.

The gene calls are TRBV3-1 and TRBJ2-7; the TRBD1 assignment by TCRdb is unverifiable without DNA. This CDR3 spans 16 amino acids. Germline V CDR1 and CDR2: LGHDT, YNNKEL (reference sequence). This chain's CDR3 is CASSHLAGTGVAEQYF.

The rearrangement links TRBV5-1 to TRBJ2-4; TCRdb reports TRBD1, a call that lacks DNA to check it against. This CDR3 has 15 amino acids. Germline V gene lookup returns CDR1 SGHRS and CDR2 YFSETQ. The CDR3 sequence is CASSTGTVTKNIQYF. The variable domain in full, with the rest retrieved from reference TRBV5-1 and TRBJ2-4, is KAGVTQTPRYLIKTRGQQVTLSCSPISGHRSVSWYQQTPGQGLQFLFEYFSETQRNKGNFPGRFSGRQFSNSRSEMNVSTLELGDSALYLCASSTGTVTKNIQYFGAGTRLSVL.

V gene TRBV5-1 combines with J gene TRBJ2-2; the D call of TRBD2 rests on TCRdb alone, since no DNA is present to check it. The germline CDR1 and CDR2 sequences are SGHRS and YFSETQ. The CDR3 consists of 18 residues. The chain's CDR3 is CASSWPAGGLQNTGELFF.

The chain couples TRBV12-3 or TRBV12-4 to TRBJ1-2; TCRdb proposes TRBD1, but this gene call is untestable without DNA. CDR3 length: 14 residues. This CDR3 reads CASSRTGGPDGYTF.

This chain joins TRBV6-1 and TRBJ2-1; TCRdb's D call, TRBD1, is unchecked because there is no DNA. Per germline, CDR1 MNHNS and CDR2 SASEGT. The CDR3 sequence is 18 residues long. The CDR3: CASSEYSLRGRLNNEQFF.

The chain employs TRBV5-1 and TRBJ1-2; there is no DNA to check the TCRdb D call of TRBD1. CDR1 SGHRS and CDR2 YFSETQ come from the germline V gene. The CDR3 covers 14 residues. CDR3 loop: CASSTGQGNRGYTF. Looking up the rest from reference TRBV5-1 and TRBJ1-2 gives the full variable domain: KAGVTQTPRYLIKTRGQQVTLSCSPISGHRSVSWYQQTPGQGLQFLFEYFSETQRNKGNFPGRFSGRQFSNSRSEMNVSTLELGDSALYLCASSTGQGNRGYTFGSGTRLTVV.

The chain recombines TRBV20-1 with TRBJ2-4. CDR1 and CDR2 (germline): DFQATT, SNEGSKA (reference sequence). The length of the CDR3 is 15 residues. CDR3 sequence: CSARDYILAKNIQYF.

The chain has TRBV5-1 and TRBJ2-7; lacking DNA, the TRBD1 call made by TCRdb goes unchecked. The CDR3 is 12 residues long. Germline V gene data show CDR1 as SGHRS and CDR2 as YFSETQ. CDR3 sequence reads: CASSITGHEQYF.

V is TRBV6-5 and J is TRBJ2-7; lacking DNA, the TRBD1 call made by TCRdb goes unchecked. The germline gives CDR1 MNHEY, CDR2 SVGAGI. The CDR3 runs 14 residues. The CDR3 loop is CASSYGGGAYEQYF.

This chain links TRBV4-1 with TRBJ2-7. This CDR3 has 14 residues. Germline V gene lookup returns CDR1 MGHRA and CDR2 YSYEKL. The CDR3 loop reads CASSQETLTSEQYF.